In its sample, the clone carrying this T cell receptor (beta chain) was seen a few times. The template was RNA from unsorted bulk tissue. This entry belongs to a study of tumor and adjacent non-tumor tissue in lung cancer. The germline V gene encodes CDR1 DFQATT and CDR2 SNEGSKA (reference sequence). The V and J ends lost 6 bases and 7 bases respectively, with 16 bases between them. CDR3 length: 13 amino acids. TCRbeta libraries were built with three rounds of nested PCR, modified from ARM-PCR. In TCRdb, the multiplex PCR reads were re-called with MiXCR into one record per CDR3 protein. This sample carries roughly 140,000 distinct CDR3 sequences, approximately 66% of them seen once, and the ten largest clones take 18%.

The sequenced material came from lung tumor tissue. The V and J genes are TRBV20-1 and TRBJ2-1, with D tentatively TRBD2 (5 bases). This TCR came from a man between 60 and 70 years old with small cell lung cancer. CDR3 bases: TGCAGTGCCCCAAGCGGTAGAAGTAATGAGCAGTTCTTC. It is translated as CSAPSGRSNEQFF.